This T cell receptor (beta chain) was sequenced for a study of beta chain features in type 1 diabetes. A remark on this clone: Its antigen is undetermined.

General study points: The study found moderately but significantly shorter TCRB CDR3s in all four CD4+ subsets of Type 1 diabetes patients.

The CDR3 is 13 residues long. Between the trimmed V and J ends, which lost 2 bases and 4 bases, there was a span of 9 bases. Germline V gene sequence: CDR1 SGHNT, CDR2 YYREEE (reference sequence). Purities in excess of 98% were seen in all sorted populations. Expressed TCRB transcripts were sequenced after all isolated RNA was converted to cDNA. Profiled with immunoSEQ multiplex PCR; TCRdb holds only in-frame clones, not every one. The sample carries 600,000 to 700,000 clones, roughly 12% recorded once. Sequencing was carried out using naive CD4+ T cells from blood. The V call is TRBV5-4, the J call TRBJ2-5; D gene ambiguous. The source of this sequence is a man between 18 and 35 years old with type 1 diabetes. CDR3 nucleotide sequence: TGTGCCAGCAGCTTAACGGCGCGAGAGACCCAGTACTTC. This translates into CASSLTARETQYF.